This TCR beta chain comes out of a study of blood T cell repertoires in COVID-19. How the authors handled the data: The assay estimated nucleated cells by amplifying reference gene primers. Here immunoSEQ multiplex PCR was the method, and the copy in TCRdb shows in-frame clones only, minus some. V and J calls and clone size come straight from that table; D and trimming were deduced from the DNA. The sample gives some 190,000 clones, nearly 90% of which show up once; roughly 5.6% is in the top ten. The ends were cut back, 8 bases at V and 3 bases at J, with 17 bases in the middle. This CDR3 comprises 15 residues. Germline CDR1 reads MRHNA; CDR2 reads SNTAGT.

This sequence joins TRBV6-4 and TRBJ2-1; D is perhaps TRBD1 (6 bases). The sequencing sample was made of peripheral blood. This clonotype was obtained from a woman aged 40 to 50 who had recovered from COVID-19. The CDR3 spells CASGTGHNDYNEQFF. CDR3 nucleotide sequence: TGTGCCAGCGGCACGGGACACAACGACTACAATGAGCAGTTCTTC.